Listed below are T cell receptor beta chains from one sample, sequenced in a study of shared clonotypes between healthy human individuals. Assay used: immunoSEQ multiplex PCR; TCRdb lists only in-frame clones, some missing. This sample has around 2,100,000 clones, with about 95% found just once. The sample was naive CD8+ T cells sorted from blood. The receptors come from a man aged 18 to 29 in good health. CDR3s include the opening cysteine and the closing phenylalanine or tryptophan. Only part of the rows carry a size: once, few, many, or a class if the clone is expanded.

CDR3	V	J	size
CASSSGGGAGYTQYF	TRBV27	TRBJ2-3	.
CASSPGTAAYEQYF	TRBV19	TRBJ2-7	.
CASSFTSGYEQYF	TRBV7-9	TRBJ2-7	once
CASSYSPQGVRNEQFF	TRBV6-5	TRBJ2-1	once
CASSQKDRTYEQYF	TRBV6-4	TRBJ2-7	.
CASSVGTVQPQHF	TRBV9	TRBJ1-5	.
CASSEAGGSGNTIYF	TRBV10-2	TRBJ1-3	.
CASSVDNPDEQYF	TRBV5-4	TRBJ2-7	once
CASSQFLGGSGGYTF	TRBV4-1	TRBJ1-2	.
CASSTLAGLYNEQFF	TRBV7-9	TRBJ2-1	.
CASSPGRYYEQYF	TRBV13	TRBJ2-7	.
CASSITGFDGYTF	TRBV19	TRBJ1-2	.
CASMDSYEQYF	TRBV7-9	TRBJ2-7	.
CASSKALDSSNQPQHF	TRBV21-1	TRBJ1-5	.
CASSFTAENYEQYF	TRBV7-9	TRBJ2-7	.
CASRPGQLTSPLHF	TRBV2	TRBJ1-6	.
CASSLVSGTGDSYEQYF	TRBV11-2	TRBJ2-7	.
CASSPAHAEAFF	TRBV9	TRBJ1-1	.
CASSTEIGRELVYGYTF	TRBV21-1	TRBJ1-2	.
CATSSFLKNYEQYF	TRBV15	TRBJ2-7	.
CASRGGFIVEAFF	TRBV7-2	TRBJ1-1	once
CASYGRTGATASYNSPLHF	TRBV10-1	TRBJ1-6	.
CASSDWADTQYF	TRBV5-4	TRBJ2-3	.
CASSFGGGRAEQYF	TRBV13	TRBJ2-7	.